This T cell receptor (beta chain) stems from a study of T cell clonotyping in hematopoietic cell transplantation. Study details: Cytoreduction preceded collection of pretransplant recipient samples. Findings of the study overall: Cells were unsorted, so CD4 and CD8 contributions were not separated. Recipient TCR diversity dropped after transplant; expanded clonotypes rose from day 30 to 180.

Using immunoSEQ multiplex PCR, the repertoire was profiled, and TCRdb retains in-frame clones only, with some absent. The data hold 75,000 to 95,000 clones, with about 96% observed a single time. The time point denotes: recipient sample about 28 days before transplant, after cytoreduction. Recipient blood drawn about 28 days pretransplant and days 30, 100, 180 after. This clone has just a few counts. Its matching antigen is unknown. The CDR3 covers 15 residues. V lost 1 base, J lost 9 bases, and 2 bases stayed unmatched. Germline CDR1 MNHNS, CDR2 SASEGT. The sample consisted of peripheral blood mononuclear cells, taken before stem cell transplant. The clonotype originates from a woman aged 50 to 60 with acute myeloid leukemia. Some clones in this sample may be carry-over from other donors' samples. The chain employs TRBV6-1 and TRBJ1-6, with 11 bases aligning to TRBD1. The CDR3 region has the DNA TGTGCCAGCAGTGAAGGTGGGACAGGGGGTTCACCCCTCCACTTT. It encodes CASSEGGTGGSPLHF.